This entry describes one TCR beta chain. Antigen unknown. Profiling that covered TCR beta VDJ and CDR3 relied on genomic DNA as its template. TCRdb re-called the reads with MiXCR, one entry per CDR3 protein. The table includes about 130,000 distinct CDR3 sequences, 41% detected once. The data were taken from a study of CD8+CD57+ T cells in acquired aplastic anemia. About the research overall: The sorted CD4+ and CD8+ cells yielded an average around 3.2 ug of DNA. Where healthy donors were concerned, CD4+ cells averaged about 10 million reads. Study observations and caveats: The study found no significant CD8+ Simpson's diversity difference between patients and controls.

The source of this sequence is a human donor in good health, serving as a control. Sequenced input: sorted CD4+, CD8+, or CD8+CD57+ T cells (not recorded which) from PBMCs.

The CDR3 coding sequence is TGTGCCAGCAGTGCTGGGGGCCTCAAGTACTTC. It is translated as CASSAGGLKYF. The chain employs TRBV2 and TRBJ2-7, with D possibly matching TRBD1 (6 bases). Trimming pared 4 bases from V and 11 bases from J, leaving 12 bases between. The CDR3 consists of 11 residues. In germline, CDR1 is SNHLY, CDR2 FYNNEI.